This T cell receptor (beta chain) was retrieved from a study of cytomegalovirus exposure and HLA in healthy donors. As to this clone: Its antigen is undetermined.

All donors participated as healthy donors of bone marrow. The PCR ran on 60 Vbeta and 13 Jbeta primers. Assay: immunoSEQ multiplex PCR; the TCRdb copy retains only in-frame clones and omits some. The sample records 110,000 or so clones, about 81% being singletons. The germline V and J ends were trimmed by 4 bases and 3 bases, with 17 bases remaining between them. Germline V gives CDR1 SGHDT, CDR2 YYEEEE. The CDR3 spans 16 residues. Study-level results: The listing of roughly 160 TCR beta chains classed them as cytomegalovirus-associated. Sequencing depth across donors, presence/absence analyses assumed, was roughly uniform. In a later analysis, TCR beta V- and J-gene trimming showed a link to a missense DCLRE1C variant.

This TCR came from a man aged 25-45 years in good health and CMV-seronegative. Material: PBMCs. The chain joins TRBV5-6 to TRBJ2-1; possibly TRBD1 for D (5 bases). CDR3 loop: CASSGRFGAYYNEQFF. CDR3 nucleotide sequence: TGTGCCAGCAGCGGACGCTTTGGGGCCTACTACAATGAGCAGTTCTTC.